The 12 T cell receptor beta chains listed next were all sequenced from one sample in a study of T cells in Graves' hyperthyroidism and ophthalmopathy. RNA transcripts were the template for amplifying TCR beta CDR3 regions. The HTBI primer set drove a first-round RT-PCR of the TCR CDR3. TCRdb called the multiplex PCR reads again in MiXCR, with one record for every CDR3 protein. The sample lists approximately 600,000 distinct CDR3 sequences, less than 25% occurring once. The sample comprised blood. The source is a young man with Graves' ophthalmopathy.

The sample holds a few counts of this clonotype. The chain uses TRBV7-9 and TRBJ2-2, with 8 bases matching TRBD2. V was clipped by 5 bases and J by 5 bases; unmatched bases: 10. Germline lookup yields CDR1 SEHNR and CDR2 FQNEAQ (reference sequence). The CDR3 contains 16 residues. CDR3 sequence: CASSPTGGPRTGELFF. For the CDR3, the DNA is TGTGCCAGCAGCCCAACGGGAGGGCCTAGAACCGGGGAGCTGTTTTTT.

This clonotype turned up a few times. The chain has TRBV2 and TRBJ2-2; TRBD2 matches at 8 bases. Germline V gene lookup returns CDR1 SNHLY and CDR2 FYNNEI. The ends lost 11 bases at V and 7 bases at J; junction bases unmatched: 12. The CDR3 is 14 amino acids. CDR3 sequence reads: CAVSGGTTFGELFF. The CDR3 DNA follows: TGTGCCGTCTCGGGAGGGACTACCTTCGGGGAGCTGTTTTTT. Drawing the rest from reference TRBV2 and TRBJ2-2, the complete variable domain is EPEVTQTPSHQVTQMGQEVILRCVPISNHLYFYWYRQILGQKVEFLVSFYNNEISEKSEIFDDQFSVERPDGSNFTLKIRSTKLEDSAMYFCAVSGGTTFGELFFGEGSRLTVL.

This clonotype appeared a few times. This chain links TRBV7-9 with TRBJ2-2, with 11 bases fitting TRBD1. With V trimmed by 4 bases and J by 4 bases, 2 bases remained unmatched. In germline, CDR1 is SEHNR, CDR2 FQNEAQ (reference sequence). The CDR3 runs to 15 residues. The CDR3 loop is CASSSDRGPTGELFF. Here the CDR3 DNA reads TGTGCCAGCAGCTCGGACAGGGGGCCCACCGGGGAGCTGTTTTTT.

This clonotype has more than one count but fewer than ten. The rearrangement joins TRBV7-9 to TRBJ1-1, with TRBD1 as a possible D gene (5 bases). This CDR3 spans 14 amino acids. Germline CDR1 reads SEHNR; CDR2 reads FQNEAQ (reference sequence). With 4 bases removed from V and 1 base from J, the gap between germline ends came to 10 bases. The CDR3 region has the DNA TGTGCCAGCAGCTCCGGGGACGAGAACACTGAAGCTTTCTTT. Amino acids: CASSSGDENTEAFF.

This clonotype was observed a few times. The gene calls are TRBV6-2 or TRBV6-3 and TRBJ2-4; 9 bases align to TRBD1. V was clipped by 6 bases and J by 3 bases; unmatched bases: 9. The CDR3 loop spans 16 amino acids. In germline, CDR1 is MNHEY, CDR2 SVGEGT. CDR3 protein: CASSSIDRGNKNIQYF. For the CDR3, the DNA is TGTGCCAGCAGCTCCATCGACAGGGGGAACAAAAACATTCAGTACTTC.

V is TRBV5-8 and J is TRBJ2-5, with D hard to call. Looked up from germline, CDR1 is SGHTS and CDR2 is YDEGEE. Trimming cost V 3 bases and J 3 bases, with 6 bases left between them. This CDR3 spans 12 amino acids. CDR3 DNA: TGTGCCAGCAGCTCCCACAAAGAGACCCAGTACTTC. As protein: CASSSHKETQYF.

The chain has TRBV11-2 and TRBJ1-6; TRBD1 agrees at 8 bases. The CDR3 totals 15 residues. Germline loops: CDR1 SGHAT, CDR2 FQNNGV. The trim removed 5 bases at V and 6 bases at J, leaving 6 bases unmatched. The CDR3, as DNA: TGTGCCAGCAGCGTCCGGGACAGGTTTAATTCACCCCTCCACTTT. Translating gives CASSVRDRFNSPLHF.

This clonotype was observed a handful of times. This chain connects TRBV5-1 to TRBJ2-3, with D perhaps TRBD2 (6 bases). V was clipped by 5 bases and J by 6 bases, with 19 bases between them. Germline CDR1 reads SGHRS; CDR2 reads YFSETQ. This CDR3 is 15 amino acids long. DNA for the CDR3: TGCGCCAGCAGGGGGACGGGACTCTGGTTTGATACGCAGTATTTT. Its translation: CASRGTGLWFDTQYF.

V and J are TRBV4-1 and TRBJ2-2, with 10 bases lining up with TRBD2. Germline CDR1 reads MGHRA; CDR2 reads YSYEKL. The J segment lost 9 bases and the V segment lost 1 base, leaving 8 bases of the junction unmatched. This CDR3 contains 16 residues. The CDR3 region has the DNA TGCGCCAGCAGCCAAGTCCCAGCGGGAGGGCGGTGGGAGCTGTTTTTT. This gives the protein CASSQVPAGGRWELFF.

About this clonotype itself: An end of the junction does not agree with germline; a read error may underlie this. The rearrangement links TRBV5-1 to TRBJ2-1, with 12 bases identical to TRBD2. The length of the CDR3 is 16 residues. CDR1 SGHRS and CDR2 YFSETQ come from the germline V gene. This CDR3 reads CASSLLASGRANEQFF. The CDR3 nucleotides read TGTGCCAGCAGCTTGCTGGCTAGCGGGAGGGCTAATGAGCAGTTCTTC.

The CDR3 coding sequence is TGTGCCAGCAGTACGCGACTAGGTCAGCCAGATACGCAGTATTTT. Its protein is CASSTRLGQPDTQYF. J is TRBJ2-3 and V is TRBV28; D is possibly TRBD2 (6 bases). Trimming cost V 5 bases and J 4 bases, with 16 bases left between them. CDR3 length equals 15 residues. The V gene's germline CDR1 is MDHEN and CDR2 SYDVKM.

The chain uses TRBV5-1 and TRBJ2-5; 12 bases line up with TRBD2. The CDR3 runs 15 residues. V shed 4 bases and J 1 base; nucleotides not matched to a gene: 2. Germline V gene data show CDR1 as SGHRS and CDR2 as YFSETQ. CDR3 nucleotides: TGCGCCAGCAGCGCTAGCGGGAGGGTCCAAGAGACCCAGTACTTC. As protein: CASSASGRVQETQYF.